This T cell receptor beta chain was profiled in a study of beta chain features in type 1 diabetes. Sequenced material consisted of expressed TCRB transcripts (all of the isolated RNA was reverse transcribed). Method: immunoSEQ multiplex PCR; TCRdb's copy keeps in-frame clones and lacks some. Found here are about 410,000 clones, approximately 15% of them singletons; the top ten hold approximately 0.035%. CDR3 length: 13 residues. Germline V gene sequence: CDR1 LGHNA, CDR2 YSLEER. The germline V and J ends were trimmed by 5 bases and 4 bases, with 9 bases remaining between them. The authors sorted CD4+ naive, central memory, regulatory and stem cell-like memory cells via CD45RO/CCR7/CD25/CD127/CD95/CD27. In its sample, this clone was seen a few times. Antigen: not known. Study conclusions and caveats: PCR might favor shorter templates, but any such skew would affect patients and controls equally. In cDNA sequencing, cells with high TCR expression could be over-represented.

This TCR came from a man aged 25-45 years in good health. The J gene is TRBJ2-1, the V gene TRBV4-3; D not certain. Sequenced material: naive CD4+ T cells from blood. The CDR3 nucleotides read TGCGCCAGCAGCGGACGGTTTTACAATGAGCAGTTCTTC. It specifies CASSGRFYNEQFF.